Following are 29 T cell receptor beta chains from one sample sequenced in a study of technical replicates of blood from a few donors. Produced via immunoSEQ multiplex PCR; TCRdb's table is partial and in-frame only. This sample has 60,000 to 90,000 clones; 95% to 97% occur once, and the top ten carry about 0.29%. The specimen was T cells isolated from PBMCs. These receptors all come from a human donor in good health.

This clone was detected once. This rearrangement joins TRBV25-1 to TRBJ1-2, with 7 bases that match TRBD1. The germline V gene has CDR1 MGHDK and CDR2 SYGVNS. CDR3 length equals 14 residues. Germline trimming cut 1 base from V and 3 bases from J; bases unmatched to any gene: 2. The CDR3 is CASSEFGTDYGYTF. DNA for the CDR3: TGTGCCAGCAGTGAATTCGGGACAGACTATGGCTACACCTTC.

The chain employs TRBV4-1 and TRBJ2-1; 7 bases line up with TRBD2. J gave up 7 bases and V 10 bases, and 16 bases lay outside the gene matches. The CDR3 spans 15 residues. In germline, CDR1 is MGHRA, CDR2 YSYEKL. The CDR3 DNA is TGCGCCACCGATAGAGGGGCTAGCGGAAGGAATGAGCAGTTCTTC. This translates into CATDRGASGRNEQFF.

V and J are TRBV14 and TRBJ2-7; a weak D match, TRBD1 (5 bases). Germline V gives CDR1 SGHDN, CDR2 FVKESK. This CDR3 region has 16 residues. V gave up 1 base and J gave up 3 bases, with 16 bases separating them. CDR3 bases: TGTGCCAGCAGCCAAGTAAGTGGGGCCGCGTTCTACGAGCAGTACTTC. This gives the protein CASSQVSGAAFYEQYF.

The V gene is TRBV30, the J gene TRBJ1-1; possible D gene TRBD1, 5 bases. The CDR3 spans 13 residues. V was cut by 1 base and J by 3 bases, with 9 bases left in between. Germline V gene sequence: CDR1 GTSNPN, CDR2 SVGIG (reference sequence). CDR3 in DNA: TGTGCCTGGAGTGCAGGGAGGGACACTGAAGCTTTCTTT. Translation gives CAWSAGRDTEAFF.

This chain uses TRBV6-1 with TRBJ1-1, with D possibly matching TRBD1 (5 bases). This CDR3 region has 13 residues. From germline, CDR1 is MNHNS and CDR2 SASEGT. V was shortened by 7 bases and J by 1 base, with 10 bases between the two germline ends. CDR3 in DNA: TGTGCCAGCACTCCGACAGCGAACACTGAAGCTTTCTTT. The encoded protein is CASTPTANTEAFF.

This chain links TRBV19 with TRBJ2-5, with D tentatively TRBD1 (5 bases). V lost 5 bases to trimming and J lost 5 bases, with 6 bases between them. Germline V lookup: CDR1 LNHDA, CDR2 SQIVND (reference sequence). The CDR3 loop spans 11 amino acids. CDR3 amino acids: CASSPGETQYF. CDR3 DNA: TGTGCCAGTAGTCCAGGGGAGACCCAGTACTTC. Together with reference TRBV19 and TRBJ2-5, the CDR3 gives the full variable domain: DGGITQSPKYLFRKEGQNVTLSCEQNLNHDAMYWYRQDPGQGLRLIYYSQIVNDFQKGDIAEGYSVSREKKESFPLTVTSAQKNPTAFYLCASSPGETQYFGPGTRLLVL.

This clone was seen only once. The chain is built from TRBV5-6 and TRBJ2-5; a weak D match, TRBD1 (5 bases). This CDR3 has 13 amino acids. V was clipped by 3 bases and J by 4 bases, with 10 bases between them. Germline V lookup: CDR1 SGHDT, CDR2 YYEEEE. The DNA for the CDR3 is TGTGCCAGCAGCTGGTTCCAGGGAGAGACCCAGTACTTC. This sequence encodes CASSWFQGETQYF. Full variable domain (rest looked up from reference TRBV5-6 and TRBJ2-5): DAGVTQSPTHLIKTRGQQVTLRCSPKSGHDTVSWYQQALGQGPQFIFQYYEEEERQRGNFPDRFSGHQFPNYSSELNVNALLLGDSALYLCASSWFQGETQYFGPGTRLLVL.

This chain joins TRBV14 and TRBJ1-2, with D perhaps TRBD1 (6 bases). V lost 0 bases and J 5 bases, leaving 22 bases between the germline ends. Germline V gene sequence: CDR1 SGHDN, CDR2 FVKESK. The CDR3 has 18 residues. As DNA, the CDR3 is TGTGCCAGCAGCCAAGATCTTGCGGGGGGCCTGCGGAATTATGGCTACACCTTC. Translating it yields CASSQDLAGGLRNYGYTF. The whole variable domain, remainder taken from reference TRBV14 and TRBJ1-2, is EAGVTQFPSHSVIEKGQTVTLRCDPISGHDNLYWYRRVMGKEIKFLLHFVKESKQDESGMPNNRFLAERTGGTYSTLKVQPAELEDSGVYFCASSQDLAGGLRNYGYTFGSGTRLTVV.

This chain connects TRBV15 to TRBJ2-4, with D perhaps matching TRBD2 (6 bases). The germline V gene has CDR1 LNHNV and CDR2 YYDKDF (reference sequence). The ends were cut back, 4 bases at V and 0 bases at J, with 25 bases in the middle. The CDR3 totals 20 residues. The chain's CDR3 is CATSKAAPRDKGLAKNIQYF. CDR3 bases: TGTGCCACCAGCAAAGCCGCCCCGCGGGATAAGGGGTTAGCCAAAAACATTCAGTACTTC.

This sequence joins TRBV10-2 and TRBJ2-3; 9 bases agree with TRBD2. Germline trimming cut 3 bases from V and 2 bases from J; bases unmatched to any gene: 3. The germline gives CDR1 WSHSY, CDR2 SAAADI. CDR3 size: 15 residues. The DNA for the CDR3 is TGCGCCAGCAGTGATACTAGCGGGTTCACAGATACGCAGTATTTT. Protein sequence: CASSDTSGFTDTQYF.

The rearrangement joins TRBV9 to TRBJ2-7; 9 positions match TRBD1. This CDR3 is built from 13 residues. CDR1 SGDLS and CDR2 YYNGEE come from the germline V gene. Unmatched junction bases numbered 4, after V lost 4 bases and J lost 5 bases. The CDR3 DNA sequence: TGTGCCAGCAGCCCAGGACAGGGGAACGAGCAGTACTTC. It yields the protein CASSPGQGNEQYF.

This rearrangement joins TRBV11-3 to TRBJ2-2; D is possibly TRBD1 (5 bases). Germline loops: CDR1 SGHNT, CDR2 YENEEA. Trimming cost V 4 bases and J 5 bases, with 23 bases left between them. The CDR3 has 18 residues. The CDR3 DNA sequence: TGTGCCAGCAGCTACCCCGGACATCGAATAAGGGAAACCGGGGAGCTGTTTTTT. Its translation is CASSYPGHRIRETGELFF.

V usage is TRBV6-4 and J usage is TRBJ1-4, with 10 bases lining up with TRBD1. Trimming at V came to 7 bases and at J to 7 bases, leaving 3 bases not matched to a gene. Germline loops: CDR1 MRHNA, CDR2 SNTAGT. The CDR3 is made up of 13 amino acids. Here the CDR3 DNA reads TGTGCCAGCACCGGGACAGGGGCTGAAAAACTGTTTTTT. This gives the protein CASTGTGAEKLFF.

This chain connects TRBV11-3 to TRBJ2-7; the match to TRBD1 covers 7 bases. J was trimmed by 1 base and V by 10 bases; bases with no gene match: 10. The length of the CDR3 is 14 residues. Germline lookup yields CDR1 SGHNT and CDR2 YENEEA. The CDR3 here is CAIDSPGQSYEQYF. CDR3 in DNA: TGTGCCATCGATTCCCCGGGACAGTCCTACGAGCAGTACTTC. Supplemented by reference TRBV11-3 and TRBJ2-7, the full variable domain reads EAGVVQSPRYKIIEKKQPVAFWCNPISGHNTLYWYLQNLGQGPELLIRYENEEAVDDSQLPKDRFSAERLKGVDSTLKIQPAELGDSAVYLCAIDSPGQSYEQYFGPGTRLTVT.

This sequence joins TRBV7-2 and TRBJ1-5; 7 bases align to TRBD1. The germline gives CDR1 SGHTA, CDR2 FQGNSA. The trim removed 3 bases at V and 6 bases at J, leaving 5 bases unmatched. There are 14 residues in the CDR3. The CDR3 region is CASSLGDRAQPQHF. In DNA form, the CDR3 reads TGTGCCAGCAGCTTGGGAGACAGGGCTCAGCCCCAGCATTTT.

The chain links TRBV5-1 to TRBJ1-2; 9 bases line up with TRBD1. Germline assignment: CDR1 SGHRS and CDR2 YFSETQ. The length of the CDR3 is 14 residues. V was clipped by 4 bases and J by 2 bases; unmatched bases: 3. CDR3: CASSTGTGNYGYTF. For the CDR3, the DNA is TGCGCCAGCAGCACCGGGACAGGGAACTATGGCTACACCTTC.

The CDR3 here is CASSLRQGAYNEQFF. CDR3 in DNA: TGCGCCAGCAGCCTACGACAGGGGGCTTACAATGAGCAGTTCTTC. The gene calls are TRBV4-1 and TRBJ2-1; TRBD1 matches at 10 bases. The CDR3 contains 15 residues. Germline V lookup: CDR1 MGHRA, CDR2 YSYEKL. Trimming cost V 4 bases and J 4 bases; bases outside gene matches: 4.

This clone was detected only once. The V call is TRBV7-2, the J call TRBJ1-1; TRBD1 might be the D (5 bases). CDR1 SGHTA and CDR2 FQGNSA come from the germline V gene. Trimming pared 3 bases from V and 4 bases from J, leaving 12 bases between. The CDR3 consists of 14 residues. CDR3 residues: CASSLGQRGTEAFF. The CDR3 DNA is TGTGCCAGCAGCTTGGGGCAGCGGGGCACTGAAGCTTTCTTT.

The rearrangement links TRBV5-1 to TRBJ2-1; 10 bases map to TRBD2. V lost 1 base, J lost 4 bases, and 8 bases stayed unmatched. The CDR3 has 17 residues. Germline assignment: CDR1 SGHRS and CDR2 YFSETQ. CDR3 residues: CASSLWLAGAVYNEQFF. CDR3 sequence (DNA): TGCGCCAGCAGCTTGTGGCTAGCGGGAGCCGTATACAATGAGCAGTTCTTC.

This chain joins TRBV29-1 and TRBJ1-5, with TRBD1 matching 7 bases. Germline loops: CDR1 SQVTM, CDR2 ANQGSEA. The CDR3 loop spans 13 amino acids. V lost 4 bases, J lost 3 bases, and 3 bases stayed unmatched. The CDR3 DNA reads TGCAGCGTTGTTGACAGGGTCAATCAGCCCCAGCATTTT. Translation: CSVVDRVNQPQHF.

This clone was seen only once. The chain has TRBV6-1 and TRBJ2-7; maybe TRBD2 (5 bases). This CDR3 is built from 15 residues. The V end was cut by 4 bases, the J end by 0 bases, with 13 bases between. CDR1 is MNHNS and CDR2 is SASEGT in the germline V gene. This CDR3 is CASSVPFRGSYEQYF. CDR3 DNA sequence: TGTGCCAGCAGTGTACCTTTCCGGGGCTCCTACGAGCAGTACTTC.

The J gene is TRBJ2-3, the V gene TRBV6-5; 10 bases map to TRBD2. Germline V gene sequence: CDR1 MNHEY, CDR2 SVGAGI. The length of the CDR3 is 15 residues. Trimming at V came to 2 bases and at J to 5 bases, leaving 4 bases not matched to a gene. CDR3 nucleotides: TGTGCCAGCAGTTACCGAGGGACTAGCGTAGATACGCAGTATTTT. It codes for CASSYRGTSVDTQYF.

The chain has TRBV7-8 and TRBJ2-5, with D tentatively TRBD1 (5 bases). Trimming left V 1 base short and J 2 bases short, with 11 bases between. The CDR3 spans 15 residues. CDR1 and CDR2 (germline): SGHVS, FQNEAQ. CDR3 coding DNA: TGTGCCAGCAGCTTAGAGGACATCGAGCAAGAGACCCAGTACTTC. This sequence encodes CASSLEDIEQETQYF.

The table lists this clone with a count of one. The V and J genes are TRBV19 and TRBJ2-7, with 9 positions matching TRBD1. V gave up 3 bases and J gave up 3 bases; unmatched junction bases: 6. Germline assignment: CDR1 LNHDA and CDR2 SQIVND (reference sequence). CDR3 length: 15 amino acids. DNA of the CDR3: TGTGCCAGTAGTATCTCCGGGACAGGGCACTACGAGCAGTACTTC. Translation gives CASSISGTGHYEQYF.

The rearrangement joins TRBV29-1 to TRBJ2-7, with 7 bases lining up with TRBD1. This CDR3 spans 14 amino acids. The V gene end was trimmed by 4 bases and the J gene end by 2 bases; junction bases not matched to a gene: 8. Per the germline V gene, CDR1 is SQVTM and CDR2 is ANQGSEA. CDR3 region: CSVGRGLEAYEQYF. DNA of the CDR3: TGCAGCGTTGGTAGGGGGCTAGAAGCCTACGAGCAGTACTTC.

V usage is TRBV11-2 and J usage is TRBJ1-4, with D possibly TRBD1 on 5 matching bases. CDR1 is SGHAT, CDR2 FQNNGV, per germline. The CDR3 contains 16 residues. The ends were cut back, 4 bases at V and 8 bases at J, with 20 bases in the middle. CDR3 sequence (DNA): TGTGCCAGCAGCTGGAACGTCCCAGGGATTGGCGAAAAACTGTTTTTT. Protein sequence: CASSWNVPGIGEKLFF.

This clone has only one observation. The CDR3 reads CASSPASTREYEQYF. The CDR3 nucleotides read TGTGCCAGCAGTCCTGCCTCGACTAGGGAGTACGAGCAGTACTTC. V usage is TRBV7-2 and J usage is TRBJ2-7; tentatively, D is TRBD2 (6 bases). Per the germline V gene, CDR1 is SGHTA and CDR2 is FQGNSA. The CDR3 consists of 15 residues. V shed 6 bases and J shed 4 bases, with 19 bases lying between them.

The gene calls are TRBV28 and TRBJ1-4; D uncertain. Per the germline V gene, CDR1 is MDHEN and CDR2 is SYDVKM. Trimming shortened V by 2 bases and J by 3 bases, and 10 bases separated the two germline ends. The CDR3 length is 15 residues. CDR3 in DNA: TGTGCCAGCAGTTTAGCGGGAGTACCTAATGAAAAACTGTTTTTT. It yields the protein CASSLAGVPNEKLFF. Supplemented by reference TRBV28 and TRBJ1-4, the full variable domain reads DVKVTQSSRYLVKRTGEKVFLECVQDMDHENMFWYRQDPGLGLRLIYFSYDVKMKEKGDIPEGYSVSREKKERFSLILESASTNQTSMYLCASSLAGVPNEKLFFGSGTQLSVL.

This chain connects TRBV4-3 to TRBJ2-5; TRBD2 aligns across 7 bases. V lost 4 bases and J lost 6; bases outside the gene matches: 8. Germline V gives CDR1 LGHNA, CDR2 YSLEER. CDR3 length equals 14 residues. As DNA, the CDR3 is TGCGCCAGCAGCCGGTCGTGGGGGGGGAAGACCCAGTACTTC. It translates to CASSRSWGGKTQYF.